This T cell receptor beta chain was retrieved from a study of regulatory T cells in long-lasting Graves disease. Time point noted: newly diagnosed GD, antithyroid drugs for less than 3 months. There was RNA extracted from PBMCs, and the TCR library was made from it. The CDR3 extends over 14 amino acids. V dropped 6 bases and J dropped 3 bases, with 13 bases sitting between them. HTBI primers from iRepertoire and Arm-PCR of CDR3 regions yielded the TCR beta libraries. TCRdb re-called the multiplex PCR reads with MiXCR, one entry per CDR3 protein. Of 400,000 to 500,000 distinct CDR3 sequences listed, about 15% are singletons. This clonotype appeared many times. The antigen remains undetermined. Study-level points and caveats: Whereas new patients shared 966 public clonotypes, persistent patients shared more, at about 3,000.

Another study also made use of these data, one on T cells in Graves' hyperthyroidism and ophthalmopathy. This second report adds: The TCR CDR3 first-round RT-PCR relied on the HTBI primer set.

V usage is TRBV12-3 or TRBV12-4 and J usage is TRBJ2-3; no clear D. The TCR originated in a woman in her twenties or thirties with Graves disease. This sample comprised peripheral blood mononuclear cells (PBMCs), obtained at new diagnosis, from a patient treated with antithyroid drugs. The CDR3 DNA sequence: TGTGCCAGCAGCCAGGTCTTTAAGACAGATACGCAGTATTTT. Translated, it gives CASSQVFKTDTQYF.